The source of this TCR beta chain is a study of shared clonotypes between healthy human individuals. Profiled with immunoSEQ multiplex PCR; TCRdb holds only in-frame clones, not every one. Of 550,000 to 800,000 clones listed, 90% are singletons. This CDR3 is 16 amino acids long. The germline V gene encodes CDR1 SGHTA and CDR2 FQGNSA. The trim removed 3 bases at V and 6 bases at J, leaving 5 bases unmatched. This clone was counted once. Sequencing used memory CD8+ T cells from PBMCs. This sample's subset: CD45RO+ cells pooled with CCR7-negative TemRA cells. This chain joins TRBV7-2 and TRBJ2-2; 12 positions match TRBD2. This TCR was sampled from a man younger than 30 in good health. Some clones in this sample may be carry-over from other donors' samples. CDR3 bases: TGTGCCAGCAGCTTGGTACTAGCGGGAGGTCCCGGGGAGCTGTTTTTT. This codes for CASSLVLAGGPGELFF.